The clone carrying this TCR beta chain was recorded a few times. Researchers took RNA transcripts and amplified the TCR beta CDR3 regions from them. HTBI primers were the set used in a first-round RT-PCR of the TCR CDR3. A single record per CDR3 protein comes from TCRdb applying MiXCR to the multiplex PCR reads. The sample holds nearly 750,000 distinct CDR3 sequences, under 45% seen once. The data belong to a study of T cells in Graves' hyperthyroidism and ophthalmopathy. The CDR3 is made up of 13 amino acids. Trimming stripped 4 bases from V and 4 bases from J, with 8 bases between. Germline loops: CDR1 MNHNS, CDR2 SASEGT.

Sequenced material: blood. The rearrangement uses TRBV6-1 and TRBJ1-3; D unresolved. The clonotype originates from a woman in her thirties or forties with Graves' hyperthyroidism. CDR3: CASSGDAGNTIYF. In DNA, the CDR3 is TGTGCCAGCAGTGGGGATGCGGGAAACACCATATATTTT.